The next 30 T cell receptor beta chains were all read from a single sample in a study of blood T cell repertoires in COVID-19. Repertoires were generated with immunoSEQ multiplex PCR, while TCRdb's copy carries only in-frame clones and drops some. The sample lists tens of thousands of clones, roughly 86% occurring once. Specimen: peripheral blood. Receptors were obtained from a man aged 35-49 years with COVID-19, enrolled during active disease.

V usage is TRBV9 and J usage is TRBJ1-2, with D possibly matching TRBD1 (6 bases). V was pared by 4 bases and J by 4 bases, with 11 bases between. Germline CDR1 reads SGDLS; CDR2 reads YYNGEE. CDR3 length: 13 residues. The CDR3 DNA reads as TGTGCCAGCAGCCTTACAGGGAGCTATGGCTACACCTTC. Translating gives CASSLTGSYGYTF.

J is TRBJ2-2 and V is TRBV6-5, with TRBD2 matching 15 bases. The V segment lost 5 bases and the J segment 6 bases; nucleotides outside the gene matches: 1. The germline V gene has CDR1 MNHEY and CDR2 SVGAGI. The length of the CDR3 is 15 residues. CDR3 amino acids: CASSRTSGGAGELFF. The CDR3 DNA reads as TGTGCCAGCAGTAGGACTAGCGGGGGGGCCGGGGAGCTGTTTTTT.

The chain employs TRBV5-1 and TRBJ2-1, with 9 positions matching TRBD1. The junction had 13 bases not matched to a gene; V was cut back by 4 bases and J by 5 bases. The CDR3 spans 17 residues. Germline CDR1 reads SGHRS; CDR2 reads YFSETQ. The CDR3 DNA reads TGCGCCAGCAGCCGCCCCACCGGGACAGGGCCTAACAATGAGCAGTTCTTC. Amino acid sequence: CASSRPTGTGPNNEQFF.

V gene TRBV28 combines with J gene TRBJ1-2; D is unresolved. The CDR3 extends over 13 amino acids. The V end was cut by 8 bases, the J end by 6 bases, with 16 bases between. The germline V gene encodes CDR1 MDHEN and CDR2 SYDVKM. CDR3 region: CASSPSDFHGYTF. CDR3 in DNA: TGTGCCAGCTCGCCCTCGGACTTTCATGGCTACACCTTC.

This chain uses TRBV11-2 with TRBJ1-3, with TRBD1 identical over 8 bases. Germline V lookup: CDR1 SGHAT, CDR2 FQNNGV. The CDR3 is 14 amino acids. V lost 5 bases, J lost 4 bases, and 4 bases stayed unmatched. CDR3 sequence (DNA): TGTGCCAGCAGCCGGACAGGGCCCGGAAACACCATATATTTT. Amino acids: CASSRTGPGNTIYF.

J is TRBJ1-2 and V is TRBV6-2 or TRBV6-3; the match to TRBD1 covers 7 bases. The junction had 8 bases not matched to a gene; V was cut back by 6 bases and J by 7 bases. The length of the CDR3 is 13 residues. The germline V gene encodes CDR1 MNHEY and CDR2 SVGEGT. The CDR3 nucleotides are TGTGCCAGCAGCCCGGGACAGTTCCTTGGCTACACCTTC. It specifies CASSPGQFLGYTF.

A word on this clone: Other DNA sequences in this specimen translate into the identical CDR3. The V call is TRBV7-9, the J call TRBJ2-7, with unresolved D. This CDR3 is 11 amino acids long. V shed 5 bases and J shed 2 bases, with 4 bases lying between them. Germline V CDR1 and CDR2: SEHNR, FQNEAQ (reference sequence). CDR3 loop: CASSPTYEQYF. In nucleotides, the CDR3 is TGTGCCAGCAGCCCTACCTACGAGCAGTACTTC. Drawing the rest from reference TRBV7-9 and TRBJ2-7, the complete variable domain is DTGVSQNPRHKITKRGQNVTFRCDPISEHNRLYWYRQTLGQGPEFLTYFQNEAQLEKSRLLSDRFSAERPKGSFSTLEIQRTEQGDSAMYLCASSPTYEQYFGPGTRLTVT.

This clone appeared a single time. The rearrangement joins TRBV7-9 to TRBJ1-2; D uncertain. The V and J ends lost 8 bases and 0 bases respectively, with 10 bases between them. CDR3 size: 13 residues. The germline V gene encodes CDR1 SEHNR and CDR2 FQNEAQ (reference sequence). This CDR3 reads CASQRDTNYGYTF. CDR3 coding DNA: TGTGCCAGCCAAAGAGACACTAACTATGGCTACACCTTC.

The chain joins TRBV5-4 to TRBJ1-2; unclear D gene. Germline values: CDR1 SGHNT, CDR2 YYREEE (reference sequence). The V and J ends lost 2 bases and 4 bases respectively, with 15 bases between them. The CDR3 loop spans 15 amino acids. In nucleotides, the CDR3 is TGTGCCAGCAGCTTCACGGGTGGAGGATCCTATGGCTACACCTTC. This sequence encodes CASSFTGGGSYGYTF.

The V call is TRBV6-5, the J call TRBJ1-2; 10 nucleotides line up with TRBD1. The CDR3 sequence is 15 residues long. The V gene end was trimmed by 5 bases and the J gene end by 8 bases; junction bases not matched to a gene: 11. Germline loops: CDR1 MNHEY, CDR2 SVGAGI. DNA of the CDR3: TGTGCCAGCAGTCCCCCGGGACAGGGGCCCCGGGGCTACACCTTC. Residues: CASSPPGQGPRGYTF.

The chain has TRBV5-1 and TRBJ1-4; D call uncertain. Per germline, CDR1 SGHRS and CDR2 YFSETQ. CDR3 length equals 14 residues. Trimming removed 2 bases at V and 4 bases at J, with 9 bases between. The CDR3 here is CASSFLSDNEKLFF. In DNA, the CDR3 is TGCGCCAGCAGCTTTTTGTCAGATAATGAAAAACTGTTTTTT.

The rearrangement links TRBV15 to TRBJ1-4; D remains ambiguous. The CDR3 contains 14 residues. The ends were cut back, 1 base at V and 6 bases at J, with 9 bases in the middle. The germline gives CDR1 LNHNV, CDR2 YYDKDF (reference sequence). The chain's CDR3 is CATSRVSADEKLFF. The CDR3 nucleotides read TGTGCCACCAGCAGAGTATCCGCAGATGAAAAACTGTTTTTT.

The rearrangement links TRBV7-9 to TRBJ1-1; maybe TRBD1 (6 bases). This CDR3 is built from 15 residues. The V end was cut by 5 bases, the J end by 0 bases, with 13 bases between. Looked up from germline, CDR1 is SEHNR and CDR2 is FQNEAQ (reference sequence). The CDR3 is CASSKTGAMNTEAFF. The CDR3 DNA reads TGTGCCAGCAGCAAGACAGGAGCAATGAACACTGAAGCTTTCTTT.

The CDR3 region has the DNA TGTGCCAGCAGCCAAGAGGGGGGGGCGGATCAGCCCCAGCATTTT. Protein sequence: CASSQEGGADQPQHF. The rearrangement links TRBV4-2 to TRBJ1-5, with D possibly TRBD1 on 6 matching bases. The V gene's germline CDR1 is LGHNA and CDR2 YNFKEQ. V shed 0 bases and J shed 5 bases, with 11 bases lying between them. This CDR3 is 15 amino acids long.

The chain has TRBV5-6 and TRBJ2-3; TRBD2 is a possible D gene (6 bases). V was trimmed by 5 bases and J by 6 bases, leaving 13 bases between them. The CDR3 has 13 amino acids. Per germline, CDR1 SGHDT and CDR2 YYEEEE. CDR3 protein: CASRSGLPDTQYF. The CDR3 DNA is TGTGCCAGCAGATCGGGACTCCCGGATACGCAGTATTTT.

The V gene is TRBV2, the J gene TRBJ1-4, with D possibly matching TRBD1 (5 bases). CDR3 length: 14 amino acids. Looked up from germline, CDR1 is SNHLY and CDR2 is FYNNEI. Trimming shortened V by 4 bases and J by 5 bases, and 11 bases separated the two germline ends. CDR3 in DNA: TGTGCCAGCAGTGGGTTTAAGGGGAATGAAAAACTGTTTTTT. This gives the protein CASSGFKGNEKLFF.

The V gene is TRBV27, the J gene TRBJ1-6, with no clear D. The CDR3 is 15 residues long. Germline lookup yields CDR1 MNHEY and CDR2 SMNVEV (reference sequence). Trimming shortened V by 0 bases and J by 5 bases, and 8 bases separated the two germline ends. The CDR3 protein is CASSLSPANNSPLHF. In nucleotides, the CDR3 is TGTGCCAGCAGTTTATCGCCCGCTAATAATTCACCCCTCCACTTT.

The chain carries TRBV5-1 and TRBJ1-3; possible D gene TRBD1, 6 bases. This CDR3 contains 15 residues. The germline gives CDR1 SGHRS, CDR2 YFSETQ. V lost 3 bases, J lost 0 bases, and 10 bases lay in between. The CDR3 here is CASSSSGASGNTIYF. For the CDR3, the DNA is TGCGCCAGCAGCTCTTCAGGGGCCTCTGGAAACACCATATATTTT.

The chain joins TRBV3-1 (or the pseudogene TRBV3-2) to TRBJ1-1; D is uncertain. In germline, CDR1 is LGHDT, CDR2 YNNKEL (reference sequence). V gave up 0 bases and J gave up 5 bases, with 13 bases separating them. This CDR3 has 15 residues. DNA of the CDR3: TGTGCCAGCAGCCAAGAAGACGCGGGGTGGACTGAAGCTTTCTTT. This translates into CASSQEDAGWTEAFF.

The count of this clone is one. The gene calls are TRBV10-2 and TRBJ1-2; 9 bases align to TRBD1. The V gene end was trimmed by 0 bases and the J gene end by 7 bases; junction bases not matched to a gene: 3. CDR1 is WSHSY, CDR2 SAAADI, per germline. The CDR3 has 14 amino acids. CDR3 nucleotide sequence: TGCGCCAGCAGTGAGTCTCTGGGACAGGGTGGCTACACCTTC. It translates to CASSESLGQGGYTF.

The chain is built from TRBV29-1 and TRBJ1-1, with D possibly matching TRBD1 (6 bases). The germline V and J ends were trimmed by 6 bases and 2 bases, with 10 bases remaining between them. The CDR3 covers 12 residues. The germline V gene has CDR1 SQVTM and CDR2 ANQGSEA. The CDR3 DNA is TGCAGCGTCCTACAGGGAAACACTGAAGCTTTCTTT. Translation: CSVLQGNTEAFF.

The chain links TRBV5-4 to TRBJ2-5; no reliable D call. CDR3 length equals 14 residues. Trimming pared 0 bases from V and 2 bases from J, leaving 8 bases between. Germline V gives CDR1 SGHNT, CDR2 YYREEE (reference sequence). CDR3 region: CASSLVTVQETQYF. DNA of the CDR3: TGTGCCAGCAGCTTGGTCACAGTACAAGAGACCCAGTACTTC.

The chain is built from TRBV6-2 or TRBV6-3 and TRBJ1-6; D gene ambiguous. Germline V CDR1 and CDR2: MNHEY, SVGEGT. CDR3 length: 18 amino acids. The V end lost 0 bases, the J end lost 8 bases, and 20 bases lay between the germline ends. The CDR3 loop is CASSYSPGAYTSDSPLHF. The CDR3, as DNA: TGTGCCAGCAGTTACTCTCCGGGAGCGTACACTTCGGATTCACCCCTCCACTTT.

This clone has only a few counts. The genes are TRBV10-2 and TRBJ1-1; D gene uncertain. The V gene lost 3 bases and the J gene lost 1 base, with 6 bases spanning the gap. The CDR3 is 13 amino acids. CDR1 and CDR2 from the germline V gene are WSHSY and SAAADI. CDR3 in DNA: TGCGCCAGCAGTGATTCCCGGAACACTGAAGCTTTCTTT. It specifies CASSDSRNTEAFF.

The rearrangement uses TRBV5-6 and TRBJ2-3, with a tentative D call TRBD1 (5 bases). CDR3 length equals 15 residues. Germline CDR1 is SGHDT and CDR2 is YYEEEE. Trimming took 3 bases from V and 2 from J, leaving 13 bases between them. The DNA for the CDR3 is TGTGCCAGCAGCTACCTGGACAAACACACAGATACGCAGTATTTT. It specifies CASSYLDKHTDTQYF.

The rearrangement links TRBV19 to TRBJ1-2; 8 positions agree with TRBD1. Looked up from germline, CDR1 is LNHDA and CDR2 is SQIVND (reference sequence). This CDR3 has 17 amino acids. V shed 2 bases and J 1 base; nucleotides not matched to a gene: 9. In DNA form, the CDR3 reads TGTGCCAGTAGTATAACAGGGGGAGCCTACTTTAACTATGGCTACACCTTC. Protein: CASSITGGAYFNYGYTF.

The chain is built from TRBV7-2 and TRBJ1-5; TRBD1 aligns across 7 bases. CDR3 length equals 16 residues. Germline CDR1 is SGHTA and CDR2 is FQGNSA. Unmatched junction bases numbered 8, after V lost 1 base and J lost 5 bases. CDR3 sequence reads: CASSLVFRDRYQPQHF. The CDR3 DNA sequence: TGTGCCAGCAGCTTAGTCTTTAGGGACAGATATCAGCCCCAGCATTTT.

This chain connects TRBV7-2 to TRBJ1-4, with 9 bases matching TRBD1. CDR1 is SGHTA, CDR2 FQGNSA, per germline. V shed 4 bases, J shed 3 bases, and the junction held 3 bases outside the gene matches. The CDR3 totals 15 residues. CDR3 amino acids: CASSYGDRANEKLFF. CDR3 DNA sequence: TGTGCCAGCAGCTATGGGGACAGGGCTAATGAAAAACTGTTTTTT.

The chain couples TRBV2 to TRBJ1-5, with a possible D match to TRBD1 (5 bases). There are 15 residues in the CDR3. V lost 2 bases and J lost 6, with 14 bases in between. Germline CDR1 and CDR2: SNHLY and FYNNEI. CDR3 amino acids: CASSELGREGQPQHF. The CDR3, as DNA: TGTGCCAGCAGTGAACTAGGCAGGGAAGGTCAGCCCCAGCATTTT.

The chain employs TRBV5-4 and TRBJ2-5, with D perhaps matching TRBD1 (6 bases). CDR1 SGHNT and CDR2 YYREEE come from the germline V gene (reference sequence). CDR3 length: 13 amino acids. Trimming removed 6 bases from V and 3 bases from J, with 12 bases in between. The CDR3, as DNA: TGTGCCAGCAACCAGTACAGGGAAGAGACCCAGTACTTC. Amino acid sequence: CASNQYREETQYF.